A selection of T cell receptor beta chains follows, all from one sample in a study of beta chain features in type 1 diabetes. Clones were read by immunoSEQ multiplex PCR, and TCRdb kept only the in-frame ones, dropping some. The table has hundreds of thousands of clones, over 12% seen once. Sequenced: naive CD4+ T cells from blood. These receptors were taken from a man between 18 and 35 years old with type 1 diabetes. Both conserved end residues are part of each CDR3. The D gene is left open where the match is weak. The listing skips clone size in some rows; elsewhere it reads once, few, many or a size class.

v_gene	j_gene	abundance	len	d_gene	CDR3nt	CDR3aa
TRBV28	TRBJ2-4	few	13	NA	TGTGCCAGCACCCCCGGACGGGAAAACATTCAGTACTTC	CASTPGRENIQYF
TRBV7-9	TRBJ2-2	few	15	NA	TGTGCCAGCAGCCCCCTGGAGGGTGACACCGGGGAGCTGTTTTTT	CASSPLEGDTGELFF
TRBV30	TRBJ2-2	NA	14	TRBD2	TGTGCCTGGAGGCGGGGGGCGGACACCGGGGAGCTGTTTTTT	CAWRRGADTGELFF
TRBV9	TRBJ2-7	few	14	TRBD1	TGTGCCAGCAGCGAGACAGGGCTCGACTACGAGCAGTACTTC	CASSETGLDYEQYF
TRBV29-1	TRBJ2-7	few	13	NA	TGCAGCGTTGGCCGGGACTCAAACTACGAGCAGTACTTC	CSVGRDSNYEQYF
TRBV18	TRBJ1-1	few	12	NA	TGTGCCAGCTCACCATATAGTTCTGAAGCTTTCTTT	CASSPYSSEAFF
TRBV5-1	TRBJ2-6	few	16	NA	TGCGCCAGCAGCTCCGGAACGATCTCTGGGGCCAACGTCCTGACTTTC	CASSSGTISGANVLTF
TRBV28	TRBJ1-1	few	14	NA	TGTGCCAGCAGTTCCGGGACAATGAACACTGAAGCTTTCTTT	CASSSGTMNTEAFF
TRBV5-1	TRBJ2-5	few	14	NA	TGCGCCAGCAGCTCCCAGGGTATGGTGGAGACCCAGTACTTC	CASSSQGMVETQYF
TRBV7-2	TRBJ2-7	few	14	TRBD1	TGTGCCAGCAGCTTAGGGCAGGGGGCCTACGAGCAGTACTTC	CASSLGQGAYEQYF
TRBV5-4	TRBJ2-1	few	15	TRBD2	TGTGCCAGCAGCGCAGCTAGCGGGAGGGATGATGAGCAGTTCTTC	CASSAASGRDDEQFF
TRBV6-5	TRBJ2-2	few	15	TRBD2	TGTGCCACCTCTTGGGGACTACCGAACACCGGGGAGCTGTTTTTT	CATSWGLPNTGELFF
TRBV18	TRBJ1-1	NA	16	NA	TGTGCCAGCTCACCAGCGGGGTATACTATGAACACTGAAGCTTTCTTT	CASSPAGYTMNTEAFF
TRBV9	TRBJ2-3	NA	16	TRBD2	TGTGCCAGCAGCGTAGCGGGGGGGCCTAGCACAGATACGCAGTATTTT	CASSVAGGPSTDTQYF
TRBV5-6	TRBJ1-1	NA	18	NA	TGTGCCAGCAGACTGACGTTCGGGACAACTTCTCTAAACACTGAAGCTTTCTTT	CASRLTFGTTSLNTEAFF
TRBV6-1	TRBJ2-2	NA	13	NA	TGTGCCAGCAGAATACAGGGCACCGGGGAGCTGTTTTTT	CASRIQGTGELFF
TRBV2	TRBJ1-6	NA	13	NA	TGTGCCAGCGGTTCCTCCTATAATTCACCCCTCCACTTT	CASGSSYNSPLHF
TRBV28	TRBJ2-1	NA	15	NA	TGTGCCAGCACCCGAGGTCAGCCATGGCACAATGAGCAGTTCTTC	CASTRGQPWHNEQFF
TRBV11-3	TRBJ2-1	few	14	NA	TGTGCCAGCAGCTTAGATGGGACACACGTTGAGCAGTTCTTC	CASSLDGTHVEQFF
TRBV5-1	TRBJ2-1	NA	13	NA	TGCGCCAGCAGCTTCGGAGAATTCAATGAGCAGTTCTTC	CASSFGEFNEQFF
TRBV2	TRBJ1-2	NA	13	NA	TGTGCCAGCAGTAGCCTAGGGGACTATGGCTACACCTTC	CASSSLGDYGYTF
TRBV4-3	TRBJ2-7	few	14	NA	TGCGCCAGCAGCCAAGGAGGGTACTCCTACGAGCAGTACTTC	CASSQGGYSYEQYF
TRBV30	TRBJ1-2	NA	12	NA	TGTGCCTGGAGTGTATCGGTTTATGGCTACACCTTC	CAWSVSVYGYTF
TRBV30	TRBJ2-7	NA	15	NA	TGTGCCTGGAGTGTGGGGGGACATGCCCCAGACGAGCAGTACTTC	CAWSVGGHAPDEQYF
TRBV4-2	TRBJ2-5	few	15	NA	TGTGCCAGCAGCTTGGGTGGAGCCCAGGGAGAGACCCAGTACTTC	CASSLGGAQGETQYF
TRBV30	TRBJ2-1	few	14	TRBD1	TGTGCCTGGAGTACCGGGACAGGGTTCAATGAGCAGTTCTTC	CAWSTGTGFNEQFF
TRBV7-9	TRBJ1-1	few	14	NA	TGTGCCAGCAGCGTTGACATTCGTGGGGCTGAAGCTTTCTTT	CASSVDIRGAEAFF
TRBV7-6	TRBJ1-3	few	15	TRBD1	TGTGCCAGCAGCGTGGGACAGGGTTCGAGAGACACCATATATTTT	CASSVGQGSRDTIYF
TRBV7-6	TRBJ2-5	NA	15	TRBD1	TGTGCCAGCAGCTATGGACAGGGGGTCCAAGAGACCCAGTACTTC	CASSYGQGVQETQYF
TRBV18	TRBJ1-4	NA	12	NA	TGTGCCAGCTCGGCCAACAGGGAAAAACTGTTTTTT	CASSANREKLFF
TRBV10-2	TRBJ2-5	few	14	NA	TGCGCCAGCAGTTCCTCCTCAACTCAAGAGACCCAGTACTTC	CASSSSSTQETQYF
TRBV29-1	TRBJ2-7	few	12	TRBD2	TGCAGCGTTGGGACTAGCAGCTACGAGCAGTACTTC	CSVGTSSYEQYF
TRBV4-1	TRBJ2-2	NA	15	NA	TGCGCCAGCAGCCAAGAGCAGGGGAACACCGGGGAGCTGTTTTTT	CASSQEQGNTGELFF